The 27 T cell receptor beta chains below all came from one sample that was sequenced in a study of T cells after somatic rescue of genetic block. Only in-frame clones appear in the TCRdb table, and some are missing; sequencing was by immunoSEQ multiplex PCR. The sample has more than 65,000 clones, about nine tenths seen once. Sequences were obtained from peripheral blood mononuclear cells (PBMCs). All receptors derive from a man aged 25 to 40.

This clone was detected once. The chain has TRBV5-6 and TRBJ1-5; the D gene is possibly TRBD1 (5 bases). Trimming pared 4 bases from V and 6 bases from J, leaving 17 bases between. CDR1 and CDR2 from the germline V gene are SGHDT and YYEEEE. The CDR3 contains 15 residues. The DNA for the CDR3 is TGTGCCAGCAGCAGAACTGGGGTGGGGGGTCAGCCCCAGCATTTT. It specifies CASSRTGVGGQPQHF. Looking up the rest from reference TRBV5-6 and TRBJ1-5 gives the full variable domain: DAGVTQSPTHLIKTRGQQVTLRCSPKSGHDTVSWYQQALGQGPQFIFQYYEEEERQRGNFPDRFSGHQFPNYSSELNVNALLLGDSALYLCASSRTGVGGQPQHFGDGTRLSIL.

V is TRBV16 and J is TRBJ2-3, with D possibly matching TRBD2 (6 bases). V dropped 4 bases and J dropped 0 bases, with 8 bases sitting between them. This CDR3 region has 14 residues. Germline-derived CDR1 and CDR2 are KGHSY and FQNENV. For the CDR3, the DNA is TGTGCCAGCAGCCCGGGGAGGAGCACAGATACGCAGTATTTT. As protein: CASSPGRSTDTQYF. Supplemented by reference TRBV16 and TRBJ2-3, the full variable domain reads GEEVAQTPKHLVRGEGQKAKLYCAPIKGHSYVFWYQQVLKNEFKFLISFQNENVFDETGMPKERFSAKCLPNSPCSLEIQATKLEDSAVYFCASSPGRSTDTQYFGPGTRLTVL.

CDR3 coding DNA: TGTGCCAGCAGCTTAGCTTCCCGGACGGGCGAGCAGTACTTC. The encoded protein is CASSLASRTGEQYF. The rearrangement joins TRBV7-2 to TRBJ2-7; no firm D call. Germline V lookup: CDR1 SGHTA, CDR2 FQGNSA. The CDR3 has 14 amino acids. The V gene lost 0 bases and the J gene lost 6 bases, with 12 bases spanning the gap.

The chain employs TRBV19 and TRBJ1-5, with TRBD1 identical over 9 bases. J lost 7 bases, V lost 4 bases, and 5 bases had no gene match. CDR3 size: 14 residues. Per germline, CDR1 LNHDA and CDR2 SQIVND (reference sequence). For the CDR3, the DNA is TGTGCCAGTAGTACACAGGGGGCTGGGCAGCCCCAGCATTTT. Its protein product is CASSTQGAGQPQHF.

This clone appeared once. The chain combines TRBV20-1 with TRBJ2-3; weak D call: TRBD1 (5 bases). V was clipped by 6 bases and J by 6 bases, with 10 bases between them. The CDR3 contains 11 residues. Germline assignment: CDR1 DFQATT and CDR2 SNEGSKA (reference sequence). The CDR3 here is CSAGPRDTQYF. CDR3 nucleotide sequence: TGCAGTGCGGGGCCCCGCGATACGCAGTATTTT.

V and J are TRBV18 and TRBJ2-5; 7 nucleotides agree with TRBD1. Germline V gene lookup returns CDR1 KGHSH and CDR2 LQKENI. CDR3 size: 15 residues. J lost 4 bases, V lost 2 bases, and 7 bases had no gene match. In DNA form, the CDR3 reads TGTGCCAGCTCACCAGCCGGGACAGTTCGAGAGACCCAGTACTTC. Translation gives CASSPAGTVRETQYF.

The chain links TRBV19 to TRBJ2-7; the D gene could be TRBD1 or TRBD2 (5 bases each). The CDR3 extends over 14 amino acids. The V and J ends lost 9 bases and 2 bases respectively, with 17 bases between them. Germline lookup yields CDR1 LNHDA and CDR2 SQIVND (reference sequence). CDR3 nucleotides: TGTGCCAGCGGGGACCCCGGGACCACCTACGAGCAGTACTTC. Translated: CASGDPGTTYEQYF.

The rearrangement links TRBV7-9 to TRBJ1-5; no clear D gene. This CDR3 region has 12 residues. V lost 3 bases and J lost 6, with 6 bases in between. Germline values: CDR1 SEHNR, CDR2 FQNEAQ (reference sequence). CDR3 protein: CASSFVGQPQHF. The CDR3 DNA follows: TGTGCCAGCAGCTTTGTTGGTCAGCCCCAGCATTTT.

The J gene is TRBJ2-7, the V gene TRBV18, with 8 bases fitting TRBD1. V lost 5 bases to trimming and J lost 2 bases; unmatched junction nucleotides: 8. This CDR3 region has 15 residues. CDR1 KGHSH and CDR2 LQKENI come from the germline V gene. DNA of the CDR3: TGTGCCAGCTCATACGGACAGGGCCCTACCTACGAGCAGTACTTC. This translates into CASSYGQGPTYEQYF.

Here the CDR3 reads CASSLPRRTDTQYF. The CDR3 DNA is TGTGCCAGCAGCTTACCTCGTCGCACAGATACGCAGTATTTT. The V gene is TRBV7-8, the J gene TRBJ2-3; D not certain. Germline V lookup: CDR1 SGHVS, CDR2 FQNEAQ. This CDR3 comprises 14 residues. Trimming left V 2 bases short and J 1 base short, with 7 bases between.

V is TRBV7-2 and J is TRBJ2-2; D remains ambiguous. The CDR3 is made up of 12 amino acids. Germline V lookup: CDR1 SGHTA, CDR2 FQGNSA. Trimming took 7 bases from V and 3 from J, leaving 6 bases between them. Here the CDR3 reads CASTSDTGELFF. The CDR3 DNA follows: TGTGCCAGCACTTCGGACACCGGGGAGCTGTTTTTT. Full variable domain (remainder filled in from reference TRBV7-2 and TRBJ2-2): GAGVSQSPSNKVTEKGKDVELRCDPISGHTALYWYRQSLGQGLEFLIYFQGNSAPDKSGLPSDRFSAERTGGSVSTLTIQRTQQEDSAVYLCASTSDTGELFFGEGSRLTVL.

This clone was detected once. The chain uses TRBV18 and TRBJ1-3; D may be TRBD1 (5 bases). Trimming took off 3 bases at V and 1 base at J, with 19 bases between the two ends. The CDR3 extends over 18 amino acids. The germline V gene has CDR1 KGHSH and CDR2 LQKENI. CDR3 amino acids: CASSPVAGTGSSGNTIYF. CDR3 sequence (DNA): TGTGCCAGCTCACCGGTCGCCGGGACGGGGTCTTCTGGAAACACCATATATTTT.

This chain joins TRBV30 and TRBJ2-1; D not resolved. This CDR3 has 12 amino acids. Trimming took off 3 bases at V and 8 bases at J, with 11 bases between the two ends. Germline V gene lookup returns CDR1 GTSNPN and CDR2 SVGIG (reference sequence). The CDR3 bases are TGTGCCTGGAGCGGAGACCCACATGAGCAGTTCTTC. Its translation: CAWSGDPHEQFF.

The rearrangement joins TRBV4-3 to TRBJ1-3; D is unresolved. This CDR3 comprises 18 residues. CDR1 is LGHNA, CDR2 YSLEER, per germline. V gave up 1 base and J gave up 1 base, with 17 bases separating them. This CDR3 is CASSQAPANGVSGNTIYF. CDR3 sequence (DNA): TGCGCCAGCAGCCAAGCTCCGGCAAATGGAGTGTCTGGAAACACCATATATTTT.

This chain links TRBV9 with TRBJ2-1, with D hard to call. The CDR3 is 12 amino acids. V was pared by 1 base and J by 6 bases, with 5 bases between. Germline V lookup: CDR1 SGDLS, CDR2 YYNGEE. The CDR3 sequence is CASSVWGNEQFF. The CDR3 DNA is TGTGCCAGCAGCGTATGGGGCAATGAGCAGTTCTTC.

V usage is TRBV7-2 and J usage is TRBJ1-5; D is perhaps TRBD1 (5 bases). The V gene's germline CDR1 is SGHTA and CDR2 FQGNSA. There are 14 residues in the CDR3. Trimming removed 5 bases at V and 3 bases at J, with 11 bases between. The CDR3 DNA is TGTGCCAGCAGCCCCGGGGGGAACAATCAGCCCCAGCATTTT. Translated, it gives CASSPGGNNQPQHF.

V is TRBV18 and J is TRBJ2-6, with 8 bases that match TRBD2. The V and J ends lost 2 bases and 3 bases, in that order; junction bases with no gene match: 6. The CDR3 has 17 residues. Germline CDR1 is KGHSH and CDR2 is LQKENI. CDR3 protein: CASSPAGGPLGANVLTF. Here the CDR3 DNA reads TGTGCCAGCTCACCAGCGGGAGGCCCACTTGGGGCCAACGTCCTGACTTTC.

The sample holds one count of this clone. The genes are TRBV10-3 and TRBJ2-1, with 9 bases that match TRBD2. The CDR3 is made up of 16 amino acids. Trimming cost V 6 bases and J 5 bases; bases outside gene matches: 11. Looked up from germline, CDR1 is ENHRY and CDR2 is SYGVKD. CDR3 in amino acids: CAISGLAGVANNEQFF. CDR3 in DNA: TGTGCCATCAGCGGATTAGCGGGAGTAGCAAACAATGAGCAGTTCTTC.

The genes are TRBV11-1 and TRBJ2-2; weak D call: TRBD2 (6 bases). The CDR3 spans 15 residues. Germline assignment: CDR1 SGHAT and CDR2 FQDESV (reference sequence). Trimming took 5 bases from V and 3 from J, leaving 13 bases between them. CDR3 sequence (DNA): TGTGCCAGCAGCAAGCTAGCGCGATACACCGGGGAGCTGTTTTTT. Its translation is CASSKLARYTGELFF.

The chain links TRBV2 to TRBJ1-3; tentative D call: TRBD1 (6 bases). The germline V gene has CDR1 SNHLY and CDR2 FYNNEI. Deletions cut 3 bases from V and 3 bases from J, with 9 bases between. This CDR3 is 14 amino acids long. The CDR3 spells CASSDRGGGNTIYF. The CDR3 DNA follows: TGTGCCAGCAGTGACAGGGGCGGTGGAAACACCATATATTTT.

The chain carries TRBV6-5 and TRBJ2-2; unclear D gene. The ends were cut back, 2 bases at V and 6 bases at J, with 7 bases in the middle. The germline gives CDR1 MNHEY, CDR2 SVGAGI. The CDR3 covers 13 residues. CDR3 nucleotides: TGTGCCAGCAGTTACGTTCTCCCCGGGGAGCTGTTTTTT. Translating it yields CASSYVLPGELFF.

The CDR3 region is CASSLGGLAGGRETQYF. The CDR3 nucleotides read TGTGCCAGCAGCTTAGGAGGACTAGCGGGAGGTAGAGAGACCCAGTACTTC. This chain uses TRBV7-8 with TRBJ2-5, with TRBD2 identical over 14 bases. V dropped 1 base and J dropped 4; count of bases not matched to a gene: 5. The CDR3 totals 17 residues. Germline V CDR1 and CDR2: SGHVS, FQNEAQ.

The chain carries TRBV30 and TRBJ2-7, with no clear D. The germline gives CDR1 GTSNPN, CDR2 SVGIG (reference sequence). V was cut by 3 bases and J by 3 bases, with 9 bases left in between. This CDR3 region has 12 residues. Here the CDR3 reads CAWRSGYYEQYF. Here the CDR3 DNA reads TGTGCCTGGAGGTCCGGGTACTACGAGCAGTACTTC. Variable domain in full (rest from reference TRBV30 and TRBJ2-7): SQTIHQWPATLVQPVGSPLSLECTVEGTSNPNLYWYRQAAGRGLQLLFYSVGIGQISSEVPQNLSASRPQDRQFILSSKKLLLSDSGFYLCAWRSGYYEQYFGPGTRLTVT.

The chain is built from TRBV2 and TRBJ2-7, with D possibly matching TRBD2 (5 bases). The CDR3 is made up of 12 amino acids. The V end lost 3 bases, the J end lost 6 bases, and 9 bases lay between the germline ends. The V gene's germline CDR1 is SNHLY and CDR2 FYNNEI. DNA for the CDR3: TGTGCCAGCAGTGAGCGCCTAGCCGAGCAGTACTTC. This encodes CASSERLAEQYF.

The chain uses TRBV9 and TRBJ2-1; D is perhaps TRBD1 (5 bases). CDR1 is SGDLS, CDR2 YYNGEE, per germline. The CDR3 runs to 16 residues. V lost 3 bases, J lost 0 bases, and 13 bases lay in between. The CDR3 coding sequence is TGTGCCAGCAGCGAACACAGGCTTAGCTCCTACAATGAGCAGTTCTTC. Protein product: CASSEHRLSSYNEQFF.

This chain joins TRBV6-5 and TRBJ2-5; 8 positions agree with TRBD1. The CDR3 has 16 amino acids. Germline CDR1 is MNHEY and CDR2 is SVGAGI. The junction had 5 bases not matched to a gene; V was cut back by 1 base and J by 1 base. CDR3 sequence (DNA): TGTGCCAGCAGTTACTTCCCCACAGGGGGCCAAGAGACCCAGTACTTC. This gives the protein CASSYFPTGGQETQYF.

This rearrangement joins TRBV2 to TRBJ2-2, with TRBD2 matching 9 bases. This CDR3 comprises 16 residues. J lost 3 bases, V lost 5 bases, and 7 bases had no gene match. The V gene's germline CDR1 is SNHLY and CDR2 FYNNEI. The CDR3 spells CASSPPGLADTGELFF. The CDR3 DNA is TGTGCCAGCAGTCCACCGGGACTAGCAGACACCGGGGAGCTGTTTTTT.